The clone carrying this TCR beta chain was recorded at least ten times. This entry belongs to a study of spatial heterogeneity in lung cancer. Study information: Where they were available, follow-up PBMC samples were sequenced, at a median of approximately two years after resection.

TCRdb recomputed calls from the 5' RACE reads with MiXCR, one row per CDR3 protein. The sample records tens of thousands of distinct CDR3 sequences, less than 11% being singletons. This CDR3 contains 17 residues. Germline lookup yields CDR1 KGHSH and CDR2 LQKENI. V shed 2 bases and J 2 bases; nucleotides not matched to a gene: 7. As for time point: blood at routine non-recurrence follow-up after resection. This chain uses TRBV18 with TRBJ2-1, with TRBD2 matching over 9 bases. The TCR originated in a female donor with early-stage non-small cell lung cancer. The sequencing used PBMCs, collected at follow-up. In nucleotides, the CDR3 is TGTGCCAGCTCACCAAATCGCGGGGGGGCCACCTACAATGAGCAGTTCTTC. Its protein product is CASSPNRGGATYNEQFF.